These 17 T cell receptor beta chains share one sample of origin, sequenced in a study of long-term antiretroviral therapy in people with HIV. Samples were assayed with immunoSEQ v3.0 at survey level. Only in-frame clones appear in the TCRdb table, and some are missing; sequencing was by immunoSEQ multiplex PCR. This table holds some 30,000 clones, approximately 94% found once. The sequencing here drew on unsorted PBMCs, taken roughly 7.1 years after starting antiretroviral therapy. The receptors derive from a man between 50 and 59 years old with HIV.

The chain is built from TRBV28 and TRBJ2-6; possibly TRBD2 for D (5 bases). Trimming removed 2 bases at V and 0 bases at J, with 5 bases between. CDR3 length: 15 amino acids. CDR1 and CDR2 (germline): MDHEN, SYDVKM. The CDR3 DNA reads TGTGCCAGCAGTTTAGGGAGCTCTGGGGCCAACGTCCTGACTTTC. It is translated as CASSLGSSGANVLTF.

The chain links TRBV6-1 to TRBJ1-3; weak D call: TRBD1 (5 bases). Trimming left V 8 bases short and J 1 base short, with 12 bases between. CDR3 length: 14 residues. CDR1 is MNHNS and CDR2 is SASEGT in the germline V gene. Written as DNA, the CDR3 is TGTGCCAGCGTGGGACTGATTTCTGGAAACACCATATATTTT. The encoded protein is CASVGLISGNTIYF.

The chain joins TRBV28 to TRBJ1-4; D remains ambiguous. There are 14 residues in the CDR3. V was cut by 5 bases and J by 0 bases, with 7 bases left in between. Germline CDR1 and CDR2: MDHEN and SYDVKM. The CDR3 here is CASSLRATNEKLFF. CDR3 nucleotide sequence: TGTGCCAGCAGTCTGAGGGCAACTAATGAAAAACTGTTTTTT.

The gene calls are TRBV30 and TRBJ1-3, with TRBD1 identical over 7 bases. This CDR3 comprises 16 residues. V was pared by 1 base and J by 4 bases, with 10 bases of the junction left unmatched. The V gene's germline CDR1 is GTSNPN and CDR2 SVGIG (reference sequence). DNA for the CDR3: TGTGCCTGGAGTGACTACGACAGGGCCTCCGGAAACACCATATATTTT. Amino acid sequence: CAWSDYDRASGNTIYF.

The CDR3 bases are TGTGCCAGCAGTCGAGGGTCCTTTGAGACAGATACGCAGTATTTT. Its translation is CASSRGSFETDTQYF. This chain links TRBV27 with TRBJ2-3; TRBD2 is a possible D gene (5 bases). This CDR3 contains 15 residues. The germline V and J ends were trimmed by 5 bases and 3 bases, with 15 bases remaining between them. The germline V gene has CDR1 MNHEY and CDR2 SMNVEV (reference sequence).

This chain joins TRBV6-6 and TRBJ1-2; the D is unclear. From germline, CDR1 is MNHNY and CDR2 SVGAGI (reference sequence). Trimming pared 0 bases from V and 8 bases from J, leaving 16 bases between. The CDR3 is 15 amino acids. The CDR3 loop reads CASSYSIGSAGGYTF. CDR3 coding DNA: TGTGCCAGCAGTTACTCGATAGGTTCGGCGGGAGGCTACACCTTC.

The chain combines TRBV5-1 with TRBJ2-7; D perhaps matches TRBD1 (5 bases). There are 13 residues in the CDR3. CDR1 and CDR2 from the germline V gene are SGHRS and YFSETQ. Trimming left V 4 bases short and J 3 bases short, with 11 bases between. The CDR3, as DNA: TGCGCCAGCAGCCCACAGGTGAACTACGAGCAGTACTTC. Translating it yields CASSPQVNYEQYF.

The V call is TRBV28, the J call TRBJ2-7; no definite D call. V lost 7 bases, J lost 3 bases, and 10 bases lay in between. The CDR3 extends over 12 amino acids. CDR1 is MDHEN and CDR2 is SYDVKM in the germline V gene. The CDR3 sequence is CASNLDGYEQYF. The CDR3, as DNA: TGTGCCAGCAATTTGGACGGCTACGAGCAGTACTTC.

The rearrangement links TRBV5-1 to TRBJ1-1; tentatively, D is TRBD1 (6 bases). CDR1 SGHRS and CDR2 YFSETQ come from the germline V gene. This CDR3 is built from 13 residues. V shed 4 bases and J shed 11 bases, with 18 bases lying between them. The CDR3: CASSPQGGLGAFF. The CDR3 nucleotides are TGCGCCAGCAGCCCACAGGGTGGGCTAGGGGCTTTCTTT.

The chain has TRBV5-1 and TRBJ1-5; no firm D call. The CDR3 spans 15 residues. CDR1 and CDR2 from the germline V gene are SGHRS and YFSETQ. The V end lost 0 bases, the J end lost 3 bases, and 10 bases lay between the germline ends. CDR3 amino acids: CASSLGGDANQPQHF. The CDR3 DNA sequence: TGCGCCAGCAGCTTGGGCGGGGATGCCAATCAGCCCCAGCATTTT.

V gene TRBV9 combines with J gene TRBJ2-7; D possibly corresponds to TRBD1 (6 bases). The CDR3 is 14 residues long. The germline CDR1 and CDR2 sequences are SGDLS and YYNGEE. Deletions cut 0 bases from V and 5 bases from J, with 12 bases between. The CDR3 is CASSVEAGADEQYF. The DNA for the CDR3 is TGTGCCAGCAGCGTAGAAGCAGGGGCTGACGAGCAGTACTTC.

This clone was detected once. This CDR3 reads CAISDRRLAGGGTDTQYF. The CDR3 DNA sequence: TGTGCCATCAGTGATCGTCGACTAGCGGGGGGGGGCACAGATACGCAGTATTTT. The gene calls are TRBV10-3 and TRBJ2-3, with 14 bases aligning to TRBD2. CDR1 is ENHRY and CDR2 is SYGVKD in the germline V gene. CDR3 length: 18 residues. The V segment lost 3 bases and the J segment 1 base; nucleotides outside the gene matches: 6.

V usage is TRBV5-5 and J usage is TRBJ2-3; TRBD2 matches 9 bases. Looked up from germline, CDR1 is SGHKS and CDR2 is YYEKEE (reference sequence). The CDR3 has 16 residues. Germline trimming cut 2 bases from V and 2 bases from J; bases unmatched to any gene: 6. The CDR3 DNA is TGTGCCAGCAGCTTCGGCGGGGGGGTCGACACAGATACGCAGTATTTT. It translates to CASSFGGGVDTDTQYF.

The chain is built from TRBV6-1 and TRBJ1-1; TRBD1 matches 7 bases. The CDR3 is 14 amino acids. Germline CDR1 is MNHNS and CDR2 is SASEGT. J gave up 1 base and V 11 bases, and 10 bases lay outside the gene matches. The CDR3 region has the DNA TGTGCCGGTTCGTACAGGGGAGCGAACACTGAAGCTTTCTTT. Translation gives CAGSYRGANTEAFF.

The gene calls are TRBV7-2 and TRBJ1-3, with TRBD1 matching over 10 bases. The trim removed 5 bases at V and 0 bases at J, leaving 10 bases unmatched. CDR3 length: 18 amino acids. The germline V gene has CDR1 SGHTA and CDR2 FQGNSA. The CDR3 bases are TGTGCCAGCAGCCTTGGGACAGGGGCCGTCTTCTCTGGAAACACCATATATTTT. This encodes CASSLGTGAVFSGNTIYF.

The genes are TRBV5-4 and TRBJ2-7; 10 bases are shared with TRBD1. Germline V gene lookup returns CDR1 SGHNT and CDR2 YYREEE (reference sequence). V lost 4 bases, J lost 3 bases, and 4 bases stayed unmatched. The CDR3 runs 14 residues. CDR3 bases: TGTGCCAGCAGCCCCCGGGACAGGGGCTACGAGCAGTACTTC. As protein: CASSPRDRGYEQYF.

CDR3 loop: CASSGLYEQFF. The CDR3 bases are TGTGCCAGCAGTGGTTTGTATGAGCAGTTCTTC. The rearrangement joins TRBV6-1 to TRBJ2-1; no reliable D call. This CDR3 is built from 11 residues. V lost 4 bases and J lost 8, with 6 bases in between. CDR1 and CDR2 from the germline V gene are MNHNS and SASEGT.